A single sample is the source of the 8 T cell receptor beta chains below, sequenced in a study of Ad26.COV2.S vaccination and SARS-CoV-2 variants. Treatment meaning: over 15 received Ad26.COV2.S at low or high dose, single or two shots; about five received placebo; per-sample allocation not given. On day 63 after the first injection, vaccine and placebo recipients gave samples. TCRdb keeps only in-frame clones here, not all; method: immunoSEQ multiplex PCR. The sample contains about 400,000 clones, roughly 85% of which appear only once. Sequenced material: peripheral blood, taken in a trial of Ad26.COV2.S vaccine versus placebo. The source is a person aged 18-65 years who received the Ad26.COV2.S COVID-19 vaccine or a placebo.

The chain uses TRBV19 and TRBJ2-7, with TRBD1 matching over 8 bases. J gave up 3 bases and V 3 bases, and 4 bases lay outside the gene matches. The CDR3 is 14 residues long. From germline, CDR1 is LNHDA and CDR2 SQIVND (reference sequence). The CDR3 sequence: CASSIVGQVYEQYF. CDR3 DNA: TGTGCCAGTAGTATTGTGGGACAGGTCTACGAGCAGTACTTC.

V is TRBV4-1 and J is TRBJ2-7, with D perhaps assigned TRBD1 or TRBD2 (6 bases each). CDR1 and CDR2 from the germline V gene are MGHRA and YSYEKL. V was pared by 6 bases and J by 0 bases, with 24 bases between. The CDR3 runs to 18 residues. DNA for the CDR3: TGCGCCAGCAGTCCCCTGGGGGTCCGGGGGCCTAGCTCCTACGAGCAGTACTTC. Encoded protein: CASSPLGVRGPSSYEQYF.

The chain joins TRBV20-1 to TRBJ2-3; D unclear. Germline-derived CDR1 and CDR2 are DFQATT and SNEGSKA (reference sequence). The CDR3 sequence is 10 residues long. V was shortened by 6 bases and J by 8 bases, with 9 bases between the two germline ends. The CDR3 loop is CSAATGTQYF. In nucleotides, the CDR3 is TGCAGTGCCGCCACGGGTACGCAGTATTTT.

This clone was seen once. The chain recombines TRBV7-9 with TRBJ2-2; weak D call: TRBD2 (5 bases). The CDR3 has 17 residues. V lost 4 bases to trimming and J lost 4 bases, with 19 bases between them. The germline CDR1 and CDR2 sequences are SEHNR and FQNEAQ (reference sequence). CDR3 in amino acids: CASSSLLTRLGTGELFF. As DNA, the CDR3 is TGTGCCAGCAGCTCCCTCCTCACTAGGTTAGGCACCGGGGAGCTGTTTTTT.

V gene TRBV10-3 combines with J gene TRBJ1-1, with 7 positions matching TRBD1. The germline V gene encodes CDR1 ENHRY and CDR2 SYGVKD. CDR3 size: 14 residues. V lost 5 bases and J lost 5; bases outside the gene matches: 8. The CDR3 loop is CAISSGGGGTEAFF. For the CDR3, the DNA is TGTGCCATCAGTTCGGGAGGGGGCGGAACTGAAGCTTTCTTT.

V usage is TRBV14 and J usage is TRBJ2-7, with a tentative D call TRBD1 (5 bases). The CDR3 has 14 residues. The ends were cut back, 1 base at V and 3 bases at J, with 10 bases in the middle. The germline CDR1 and CDR2 sequences are SGHDN and FVKESK. The CDR3 region has the DNA TGTGCCAGCAGCCAAGCCGACAGACTCTACGAGCAGTACTTC. Its protein product is CASSQADRLYEQYF.

The chain couples TRBV7-8 to TRBJ1-2, with D possibly matching TRBD1 (5 bases). Looked up from germline, CDR1 is SGHVS and CDR2 is FQNEAQ. The CDR3 spans 17 residues. V gave up 7 bases and J gave up 4 bases, with 25 bases separating them. The CDR3 region is CASKGIRWDASSYGYTF. Here the CDR3 DNA reads TGTGCCAGCAAGGGAATTCGGTGGGACGCGTCCTCCTATGGCTACACCTTC.

V is TRBV5-6 and J is TRBJ2-2; perhaps TRBD2 as D (6 bases). CDR3 length equals 16 residues. Germline V gene data show CDR1 as SGHDT and CDR2 as YYEEEE. The V gene lost 3 bases and the J gene lost 1 base, with 13 bases spanning the gap. Here the CDR3 reads CASSWGLKRNTGELFF. The CDR3 bases are TGTGCCAGCAGCTGGGGACTGAAACGGAACACCGGGGAGCTGTTTTTT.